This T cell receptor (beta chain) was identified during a study of CD8 T cells in Susac syndrome. Study at large: Treatment at blood withdrawal was none, corticosteroids, or intravenous immunoglobulin alone in Susac syndrome patients.

With random hexamers, reverse transcription was performed on roughly 0.45 to 1 ug of RNA. TCRdb independently ran MiXCR on the immunoSEQ multiplex PCR reads; one entry per CDR3 protein. The data hold about 180,000 distinct CDR3 sequences, with roughly 94% observed a single time. Blood CD8+ and CD4+ T cells underwent high-throughput TCR beta sequencing. The ends were cut back, 8 bases at V and 1 base at J, with 11 bases in the middle. This CDR3 has 12 residues. Germline V gene sequence: CDR1 GTSNPN, CDR2 SVGIG (reference sequence). This sequence originates from a human donor with Susac syndrome. The sequenced sample consisted of CD4+ T cells from PBMCs. The chain uses TRBV30 and TRBJ1-2, with a tentative D call TRBD1 (6 bases). Written as DNA, the CDR3 is TGTGCCAGACGACAGGATAACTATGGCTACACCTTC. Translated, it gives CARRQDNYGYTF.